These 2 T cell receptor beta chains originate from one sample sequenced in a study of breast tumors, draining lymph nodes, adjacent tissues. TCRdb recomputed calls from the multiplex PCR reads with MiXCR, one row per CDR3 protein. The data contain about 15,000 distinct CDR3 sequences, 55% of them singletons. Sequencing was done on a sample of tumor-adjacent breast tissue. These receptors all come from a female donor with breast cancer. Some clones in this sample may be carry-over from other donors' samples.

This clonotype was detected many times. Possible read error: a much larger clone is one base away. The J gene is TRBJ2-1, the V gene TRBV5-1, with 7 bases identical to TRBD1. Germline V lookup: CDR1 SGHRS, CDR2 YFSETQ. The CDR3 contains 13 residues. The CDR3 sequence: CASRQTGLDDQFF. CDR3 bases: TGCGCCAGCAGGCAGACAGGGTTGGATGACCAGTTCTTC.

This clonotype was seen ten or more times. The DNA for the CDR3 is TGTGCCAGTAATGGCCAGGGTCGTGAAAAACTGTTTTTT. It yields the protein CASNGQGREKLFF. The V gene is TRBV19, the J gene TRBJ1-4, with TRBD1 as a possible D gene (5 bases). Per the germline V gene, CDR1 is LNHDA and CDR2 is SQIVND (reference sequence). The V and J ends lost 7 bases and 7 bases respectively, with 13 bases between them. CDR3 length: 13 residues. The full variable domain, with the rest looked up from reference TRBV19 and TRBJ1-4, is DGGITQSPKYLFRKEGQNVTLSCEQNLNHDAMYWYRQDPGQGLRLIYYSQIVNDFQKGDIAEGYSVSREKKESFPLTVTSAQKNPTAFYLCASNGQGREKLFFGSGTQLSVL.